The source of this T cell receptor (beta chain) is a study of neurological immune-mediated disorders. Each TCR transcript was tagged with a 10-nucleotide random UMI during 5'RACE. TCRdb reanalysed the 5' RACE reads using MiXCR and keeps one entry per CDR3 protein. The sample consists of about 66,000 distinct CDR3 sequences, around 3.9% of them appearing once. The study's findings and limits: The multiple sclerosis repertoire cluster was not associated with any clinical or MRI feature, with the authors stating that larger cohorts are needed. Repertoires from 18 of 34 multiple sclerosis patients grouped phylogenetically into a related-CDR3 cluster, suggesting a possible signature.

The table lists this clonotype with many counts. Its antigen is unidentified. This TCR was sampled from a man aged 30 to 39 with multiple sclerosis. Sequenced input: PBMCs.

CDR3: CASRQYQETQYF. In nucleotides, the CDR3 is TGTGCCAGCAGACAGTACCAAGAGACCCAGTACTTC. The chain employs TRBV2 and TRBJ2-5; unclear D gene. The CDR3 extends over 12 amino acids. Trimming took 6 bases from V and 0 from J, leaving 5 bases between them. Germline V gives CDR1 SNHLY, CDR2 FYNNEI.